The 5 T cell receptor beta chains presented below share a single source sample, sequenced in a study of cytomegalovirus exposure and HLA in healthy donors. The study ran its PCR with 60 Vbeta and 13 Jbeta primers. Assay: immunoSEQ multiplex PCR; the TCRdb copy retains only in-frame clones and omits some. The sample lists 95,000 to 150,000 clones, roughly 76% occurring once. The sequenced sample consisted of PBMCs. These receptors all come from a woman aged 50 to 60 in good health and CMV-seronegative.

The rearrangement uses TRBV28 and TRBJ2-6; a weak D match, TRBD1 (5 bases). With 6 bases removed from V and 4 bases from J, the gap between germline ends came to 13 bases. The CDR3 covers 15 residues. Germline V gene data show CDR1 as MDHEN and CDR2 as SYDVKM. DNA of the CDR3: TGTGCCAGCAGCTTAAGGGGCGCGGGGGCCAACGTCCTGACTTTC. This codes for CASSLRGAGANVLTF. The full variable domain, in which reference TRBV28 and TRBJ2-6 provide the parts outside the CDR3, is DVKVTQSSRYLVKRTGEKVFLECVQDMDHENMFWYRQDPGLGLRLIYFSYDVKMKEKGDIPEGYSVSREKKERFSLILESASTNQTSMYLCASSLRGAGANVLTFGAGSRLTVL.

This clone has more than one count but fewer than ten. This chain joins TRBV27 and TRBJ1-1, with D possibly being TRBD1 (5 bases). CDR3 length: 13 residues. The V gene lost 2 bases and the J gene lost 6 bases, with 10 bases spanning the gap. CDR1 is MNHEY and CDR2 is SMNVEV in the germline V gene (reference sequence). The CDR3 loop is CASSLIRGSEAFF. The DNA of the CDR3 is TGTGCCAGCAGTTTAATAAGGGGATCTGAAGCTTTCTTT.

The chain links TRBV5-6 to TRBJ1-2; a weak D match, TRBD1 (6 bases). This CDR3 contains 14 residues. With 5 bases removed from V and 4 bases from J, the gap between germline ends came to 15 bases. Germline V lookup: CDR1 SGHDT, CDR2 YYEEEE. CDR3 protein: CASRDQGNSYGYTF. CDR3 bases: TGTGCCAGCAGGGATCAGGGGAACTCCTATGGCTACACCTTC.

The V gene is TRBV28, the J gene TRBJ2-5; possible D gene TRBD2, 6 bases. Germline V gives CDR1 MDHEN, CDR2 SYDVKM. The CDR3 sequence is 18 residues long. V was trimmed by 6 bases and J by 0 bases, leaving 23 bases between them. In nucleotides, the CDR3 is TGTGCCAGCAGGACCAGGGTGGGAGGTTTGCGCGACCAAGAGACCCAGTACTTC. Translating it yields CASRTRVGGLRDQETQYF.

As to this clone: Other DNA sequences from this sample encode an identical CDR3 as well. The chain couples TRBV28 to TRBJ2-7; the match to TRBD1 covers 11 bases. Germline V gene lookup returns CDR1 MDHEN and CDR2 SYDVKM. With 4 bases clipped from V and 2 bases from J, the junction kept 1 base outside the gene matches. The CDR3 covers 14 residues. In DNA, the CDR3 is TGTGCCAGCAGTTGGGGACAGGGGGCCTACGAGCAGTACTTC. Its translation: CASSWGQGAYEQYF. The variable domain in full, completed from reference TRBV28 and TRBJ2-7, reads DVKVTQSSRYLVKRTGEKVFLECVQDMDHENMFWYRQDPGLGLRLIYFSYDVKMKEKGDIPEGYSVSREKKERFSLILESASTNQTSMYLCASSWGQGAYEQYFGPGTRLTVT.